This record looks at one T cell receptor (beta chain) sequence and its context. The sample comes from a study of cytomegalovirus exposure and HLA in healthy donors. Both 60 Vbeta primers and 13 Jbeta primers went into the PCR. In the authors' methods: A follow-up analysis tallied 73 million or so unique TCR beta chains, roughly 11 million shared. TCRdb's copy holds only in-frame clones and misses some; the assay was immunoSEQ multiplex PCR. D and trimming were read from the DNA, whereas the V and J calls and clone size are those reported in that table. The data show 130,000 or so clones, about 85% seen once. The CDR3 contains 13 residues. The V and J ends lost 2 bases and 8 bases respectively, with 12 bases between them. Germline loops: CDR1 SEHNR, CDR2 FQNEAQ (reference sequence).

The TCR sequence derives from a woman in her 30s in good health and CMV-seropositive. The chain joins TRBV7-9 to TRBJ1-1; D unclear. Source material: PBMCs. Written as DNA, the CDR3 is TGTGCCAGCAGCTTACCAAGAGGGAGGGAAGCTTTCTTT. Amino acids: CASSLPRGREAFF.